Following are 7 T cell receptor beta chains from one sample sequenced in a study of technical replicates of blood from a handful of donors. The protocol was immunoSEQ multiplex PCR, while the TCRdb copy is restricted to in-frame clones and leaves out a portion. Among about 87,000 clones listed, over 90% were seen once. Material: T cells isolated from PBMCs. Receptors originate from a human donor in good health.

This chain uses TRBV9 with TRBJ2-1; 9 nucleotides align to TRBD1. The germline V gene encodes CDR1 SGDLS and CDR2 YYNGEE. V dropped 6 bases and J dropped 6; count of bases not matched to a gene: 7. The length of the CDR3 is 14 residues. The CDR3 protein is CASNLGTGINEQFF. CDR3 nucleotides: TGTGCCAGCAATTTGGGGACAGGGATCAATGAGCAGTTCTTC.

In this sample, this clone turned up once. The genes are TRBV9 and TRBJ1-1; D perhaps matches TRBD1 (5 bases). Germline V gives CDR1 SGDLS, CDR2 YYNGEE. Deletions cut 1 base from V and 0 bases from J, with 13 bases between. This CDR3 region has 16 residues. In nucleotides, the CDR3 is TGTGCCAGCAGCGTAAATCAGGGAAACTTGAACACTGAAGCTTTCTTT. Its protein product is CASSVNQGNLNTEAFF.

The chain recombines TRBV14 with TRBJ2-1, with 7 bases lining up with TRBD2. Unmatched junction bases numbered 5, after V lost 4 bases and J lost 2 bases. The CDR3 contains 15 residues. The germline V gene has CDR1 SGHDN and CDR2 FVKESK. The CDR3 reads CASSPTSAPYNEQFF. DNA of the CDR3: TGTGCCAGCAGCCCTACTAGCGCTCCCTACAATGAGCAGTTCTTC.

This chain uses TRBV5-6 with TRBJ1-1; tentative D call: TRBD1 (6 bases). Trimming removed 3 bases at V and 0 bases at J, with 12 bases between. The CDR3 spans 15 residues. CDR1 SGHDT and CDR2 YYEEEE come from the germline V gene. CDR3 bases: TGTGCCAGCAGCTCGCGACAGGACCTGAACACTGAAGCTTTCTTT. Residues: CASSSRQDLNTEAFF.

V is TRBV19 and J is TRBJ2-2; 9 positions match TRBD1. Germline trimming cut 8 bases from V and 5 bases from J; bases unmatched to any gene: 6. This CDR3 has 14 amino acids. Germline CDR1 LNHDA, CDR2 SQIVND (reference sequence). The CDR3 spells CASLGQGVTGELFF. Written as DNA, the CDR3 is TGTGCCAGTTTGGGACAGGGAGTGACCGGGGAGCTGTTTTTT.

V usage is TRBV4-3 and J usage is TRBJ1-1; 7 bases fit TRBD1. Looked up from germline, CDR1 is LGHNA and CDR2 is YSLEER. V gave up 0 bases and J gave up 7 bases; unmatched junction bases: 8. The CDR3 has 15 amino acids. The CDR3 coding sequence is TGCGCCAGCAGCCAAGATTTCGGACAGGCGGATGAAGCTTTCTTT. It is translated as CASSQDFGQADEAFF.

The genes are TRBV10-3 and TRBJ2-7; possible D gene TRBD2, 5 bases. This CDR3 is built from 13 residues. V was shortened by 7 bases and J by 6 bases, with 16 bases between the two germline ends. Germline CDR1 ENHRY, CDR2 SYGVKD. CDR3 loop: CAIMRTEVGEQYF. The CDR3 bases are TGTGCCATCATGCGGACGGAGGTAGGCGAGCAGTACTTC.